The rows below give T cell receptor beta chains drawn from one sample of a study of tumor-infiltrating lymphocytes in localized non-small cell lung cancer. Data came from immunoSEQ multiplex PCR; TCRdb stores just in-frame clones and leaves some out. The profile shows about 11,000 clones, 80% to 90% of them singletons. Sequenced: uninvolved lung tissue not adjacent to the tumor. The receptors were gathered from a human donor with non-small cell lung cancer. Both conserved end residues are trimmed from each CDR3. A D gene is named only where the DNA matches it firmly.

J gene	D gene	V gene	CDR3 protein
TRBJ2-3	TRBD1	TRBV30	AWSTDRGRTQY
TRBJ1-3	.	TRBV7-4	ASSLWPGHSGNTIY
TRBJ1-2	TRBD1	TRBV7-9	ASSSSGTGGVEGYT
TRBJ1-2	.	TRBV2	ASNPGTLYGYT
TRBJ2-3	TRBD1	TRBV5-4	ASSYSGGYPDTQY
TRBJ1-4	.	TRBV15	ATSRAFRAGNEKLF
TRBJ2-1	.	TRBV30	AWSVGASSYNEQF
TRBJ1-1	.	TRBV11-2	ASSPLLGSTEAF
TRBJ2-2	TRBD2	TRBV9	ASSVRTGLAGGPGRELF
TRBJ2-3	.	TRBV9	ASSVYGGHTDTQY
TRBJ1-1	.	TRBV5-4	ASGMGGPEAF
TRBJ2-2	.	TRBV6-5	ASRPRGANTGELF
TRBJ2-2	.	TRBV6-6	ASRELRTGELF
TRBJ2-5	.	TRBV7-9	ASSSSLETQY
TRBJ2-5	.	TRBV4-1	ASSQDLRLARETQY
TRBJ1-1	.	TRBV6-5	ASSYSTGSEAF
TRBJ1-2	.	TRBV9	ASSVFMGGYT
TRBJ2-3	TRBD2	TRBV30	AWSAGLAGGPGDTQY
TRBJ2-3	.	TRBV6-1	ASKPTSLGADTQY
TRBJ1-2	.	TRBV16	ASSQSRRNYGYT
TRBJ1-2	TRBD1	TRBV7-9	ASTVTGTYGYT
TRBJ2-3	.	TRBV4-3	ASSQDWGGAGDTQY
TRBJ1-6	TRBD1	TRBV4-3	ASSQSTGGGNSPLH
TRBJ1-2	.	TRBV6-1	ASSQAWGNYGYT
TRBJ2-3	.	TRBV2	ASSGARGNTDTQY
TRBJ1-5	TRBD1	TRBV18	ASSPSGTGGSQPQH
TRBJ1-5	.	TRBV19	ASRGGAQPQH
TRBJ1-1	.	TRBV6-5	ASRKWASEAF
TRBJ1-3	TRBD1	TRBV2	ASSQGAGNTIY
TRBJ1-1	.	TRBV11-2	ASSSYTGTEAF
TRBJ1-1	.	TRBV30	AWSLGGTAF
TRBJ1-3	.	TRBV18	ASAQGFGRNSGNTIY
TRBJ2-5	TRBD2	TRBV7-2	ASSPPGRGNQETQY
TRBJ2-7	TRBD1	TRBV9	ASSPRTGFNEQY
TRBJ1-2	.	TRBV25-1	ASSVSGTNGYT